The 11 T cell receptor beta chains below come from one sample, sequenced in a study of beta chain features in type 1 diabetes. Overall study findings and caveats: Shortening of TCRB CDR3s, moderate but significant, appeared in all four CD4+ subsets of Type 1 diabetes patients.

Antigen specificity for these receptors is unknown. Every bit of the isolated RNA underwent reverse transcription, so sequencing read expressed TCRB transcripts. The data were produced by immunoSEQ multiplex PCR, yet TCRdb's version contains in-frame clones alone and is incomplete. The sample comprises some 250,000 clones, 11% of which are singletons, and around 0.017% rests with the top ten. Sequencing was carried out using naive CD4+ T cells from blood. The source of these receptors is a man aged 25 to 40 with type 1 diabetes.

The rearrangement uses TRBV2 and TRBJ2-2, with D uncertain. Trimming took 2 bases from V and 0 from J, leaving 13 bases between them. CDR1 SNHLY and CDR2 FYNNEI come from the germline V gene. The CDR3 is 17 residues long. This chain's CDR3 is CASSESSAATNTGELFF. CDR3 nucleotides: TGTGCCAGCAGTGAATCATCGGCAGCGACGAACACCGGGGAGCTGTTTTTT.

The DNA for the CDR3 is TGTGCCAGCAGCCCCGGACAGGCTAGCAATCAGCCCCAGCATTTT. Its translation is CASSPGQASNQPQHF. The V gene is TRBV7-9, the J gene TRBJ1-5; TRBD1 aligns across 7 bases. V dropped 5 bases and J dropped 0; count of bases not matched to a gene: 4. Germline CDR1 and CDR2: SEHNR and FQNEAQ (reference sequence). The CDR3 covers 15 residues.

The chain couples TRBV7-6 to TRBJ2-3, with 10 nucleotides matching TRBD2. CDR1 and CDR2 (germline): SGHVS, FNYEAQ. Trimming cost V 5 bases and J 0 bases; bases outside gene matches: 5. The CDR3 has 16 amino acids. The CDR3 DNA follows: TGTGCCAGCAGCCCCCCTAGCGGGGGAAGCACAGATACGCAGTATTTT. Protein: CASSPPSGGSTDTQYF.

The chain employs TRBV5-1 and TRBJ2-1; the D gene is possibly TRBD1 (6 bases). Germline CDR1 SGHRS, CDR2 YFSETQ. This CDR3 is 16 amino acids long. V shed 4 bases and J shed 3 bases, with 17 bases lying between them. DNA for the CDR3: TGCGCCAGCAGCCCGATTTCTGGCAGGGGCTACAATGAGCAGTTCTTC. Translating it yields CASSPISGRGYNEQFF.

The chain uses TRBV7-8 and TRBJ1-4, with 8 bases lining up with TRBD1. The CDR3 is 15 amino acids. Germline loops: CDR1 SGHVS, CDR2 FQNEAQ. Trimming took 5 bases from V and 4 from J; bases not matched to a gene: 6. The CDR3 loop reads CASSQGQGGNEKLFF. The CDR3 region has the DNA TGTGCCAGCAGCCAAGGACAGGGCGGTAATGAAAAACTGTTTTTT.

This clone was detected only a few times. The CDR3 loop is CASSLQGRDYGYTF. CDR3 coding DNA: TGTGCCAGCAGTTTACAGGGGAGGGACTATGGCTACACCTTC. The chain has TRBV27 and TRBJ1-2; tentative D call: TRBD1 (6 bases). With 2 bases removed from V and 3 bases from J, the gap between germline ends came to 10 bases. The CDR3 is made up of 14 amino acids. In germline, CDR1 is MNHEY, CDR2 SMNVEV (reference sequence).

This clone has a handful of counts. In nucleotides, the CDR3 is TGTGCCAGCTATTCTGGGACACTTCACACCGGGGAGCTGTTTTTT. This gives the protein CASYSGTLHTGELFF. The rearrangement links TRBV7-2 to TRBJ2-2; TRBD1 might be the D (6 bases). CDR1 and CDR2 from the germline V gene are SGHTA and FQGNSA. The CDR3 contains 15 residues. V gave up 8 bases and J gave up 3 bases, with 16 bases separating them.

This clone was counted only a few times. Here the CDR3 DNA reads TGTGCCAGCAGCTGGGGAGCCCACACTGAAGCTTTCTTT. Translating it yields CASSWGAHTEAFF. This sequence joins TRBV7-9 and TRBJ1-1; D remains unclear. Looked up from germline, CDR1 is SEHNR and CDR2 is FQNEAQ (reference sequence). This CDR3 region has 13 residues. Trimming left V 4 bases short and J 3 bases short, with 9 bases between.

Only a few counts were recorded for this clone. This CDR3 is CASSSQRPENEQFF. DNA for the CDR3: TGCGCCAGCAGCTCCCAGAGGCCAGAAAATGAGCAGTTCTTC. The chain employs TRBV5-1 and TRBJ2-1; D is undetermined. The length of the CDR3 is 14 residues. From germline, CDR1 is SGHRS and CDR2 YFSETQ. V lost 3 bases, J lost 7 bases, and 14 bases lay in between.

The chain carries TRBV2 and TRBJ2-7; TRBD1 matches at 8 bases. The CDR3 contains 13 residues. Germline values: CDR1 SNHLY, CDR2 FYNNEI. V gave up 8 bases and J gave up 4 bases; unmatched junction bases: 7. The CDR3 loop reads CASVRQGFYEQYF. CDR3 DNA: TGTGCCAGCGTGAGACAGGGGTTTTACGAGCAGTACTTC.

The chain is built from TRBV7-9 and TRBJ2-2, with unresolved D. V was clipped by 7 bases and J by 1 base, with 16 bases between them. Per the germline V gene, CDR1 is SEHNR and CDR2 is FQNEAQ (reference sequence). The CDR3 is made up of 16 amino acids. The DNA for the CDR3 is TGTGCCAGCAACCGCGTGAGAAGCTTGAACACCGGGGAGCTGTTTTTT. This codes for CASNRVRSLNTGELFF.